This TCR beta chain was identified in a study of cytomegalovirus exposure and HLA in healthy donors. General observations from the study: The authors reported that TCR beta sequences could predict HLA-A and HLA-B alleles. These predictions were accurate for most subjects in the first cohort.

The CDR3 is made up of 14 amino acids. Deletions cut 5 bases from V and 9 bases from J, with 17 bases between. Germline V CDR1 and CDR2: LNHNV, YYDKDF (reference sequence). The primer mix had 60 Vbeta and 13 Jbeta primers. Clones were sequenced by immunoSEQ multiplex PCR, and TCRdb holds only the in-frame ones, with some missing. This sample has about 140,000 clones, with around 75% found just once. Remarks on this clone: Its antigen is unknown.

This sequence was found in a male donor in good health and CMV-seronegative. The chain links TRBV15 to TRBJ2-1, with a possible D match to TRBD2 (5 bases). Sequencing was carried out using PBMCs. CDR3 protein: CATSSELGRGEQFF. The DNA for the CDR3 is TGTGCCACCAGCTCTGAGTTGGGGAGAGGTGAGCAGTTCTTC.